This TCR beta chain stems from a study of blood T cell repertoires in COVID-19. Study-level information: Sources were T cells, B-cell-depleted T cells, or PBMCs; the material itself was cDNA or gDNA.

Germline CDR1 SGHNT, CDR2 YENEEA. This CDR3 comprises 13 residues. The V and J ends lost 2 bases and 4 bases respectively, with 8 bases between them. The table came from immunoSEQ multiplex PCR; TCRdb's copy has only in-frame clones and leaves some out. The sample lists 300,000 to 400,000 clones, more than 75% occurring once. Sequencing was performed on PBMCs or T cells enriched from blood (not recorded which). This receptor was obtained from a woman in her twenties or thirties with acute COVID-19. The V gene is TRBV11-3, the J gene TRBJ1-2; D is undetermined. The CDR3 loop is CASSLRHSYGYTF. CDR3 nucleotide sequence: TGTGCCAGCAGCTTACGACATTCCTATGGCTACACCTTC.